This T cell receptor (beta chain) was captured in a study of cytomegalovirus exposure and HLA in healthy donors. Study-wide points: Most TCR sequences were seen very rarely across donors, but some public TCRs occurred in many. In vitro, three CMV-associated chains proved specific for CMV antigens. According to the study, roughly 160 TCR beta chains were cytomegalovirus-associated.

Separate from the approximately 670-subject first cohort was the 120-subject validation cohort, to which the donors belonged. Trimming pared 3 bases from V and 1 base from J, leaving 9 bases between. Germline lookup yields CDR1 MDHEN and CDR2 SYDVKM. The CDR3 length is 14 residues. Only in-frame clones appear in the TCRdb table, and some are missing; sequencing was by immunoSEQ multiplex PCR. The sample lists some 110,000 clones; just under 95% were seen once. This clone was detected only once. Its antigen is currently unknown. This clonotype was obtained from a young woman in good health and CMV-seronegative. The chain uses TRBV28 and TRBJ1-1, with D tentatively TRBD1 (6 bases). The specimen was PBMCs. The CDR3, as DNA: TGTGCCAGCAGTTTCACAGGGTGGAACACTGAAGCTTTCTTT. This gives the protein CASSFTGWNTEAFF. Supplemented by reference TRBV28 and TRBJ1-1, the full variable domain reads DVKVTQSSRYLVKRTGEKVFLECVQDMDHENMFWYRQDPGLGLRLIYFSYDVKMKEKGDIPEGYSVSREKKERFSLILESASTNQTSMYLCASSFTGWNTEAFFGQGTRLTVV.